The 9 T cell receptor beta chains given below trace back to one sample, sequenced in a study of blood T cells in healthy people across ages. Using a J-beta primer mix together with a sample-barcoded 5' primer, a second PCR was run for roughly 6 to 12 cycles. Via MiXCR, TCRdb re-called the 5' RACE reads, giving one row per CDR3 protein. The repertoire holds more than 750,000 distinct CDR3 sequences, with roughly 28% as singletons. The same sample was also used in a study of T cells of mothers and their children.

Sequenced: blood. The receptors originated from a woman in her thirties or forties in good health.

This clonotype has just a few counts. Given a much more abundant clone one base away, this may be a read error. The J gene is TRBJ2-7, the V gene TRBV7-8; D unresolved. Germline V lookup: CDR1 SGHVS, CDR2 FQNEAQ. The CDR3 totals 14 residues. The chain's CDR3 is CASSFRRNSCEQYF. Written as DNA, the CDR3 is TGTGCCAGCAGCTTTCGACGAAACTCCTGCGAGCAGTACTTC.

The chain joins TRBV7-2 to TRBJ2-5, with 15 bases identical to TRBD2. V lost 5 bases and J lost 5; bases outside the gene matches: 6. From germline, CDR1 is SGHTA and CDR2 FQGNSA. The CDR3 spans 16 residues. The CDR3 sequence: CASSSWTSGGAETQYF. The CDR3 nucleotides are TGTGCCAGCAGCAGCTGGACTAGCGGGGGGGCGGAGACCCAGTACTTC.

This clonotype came up a few times. The chain uses TRBV12-3 or TRBV12-4 and TRBJ2-3; D not resolved. The CDR3 is 13 residues long. V was pared by 3 bases and J by 4 bases, with 8 bases between. CDR3 sequence reads: CASSFWSADTQYF. The CDR3 bases are TGTGCCAGCAGTTTTTGGTCAGCAGATACGCAGTATTTT.

A note on this clonotype: A much more abundant neighbour one base away suggests this may be a read error. V and J are TRBV7-2 and TRBJ2-7, with D possibly matching TRBD2 (7 bases). From germline, CDR1 is SGHTA and CDR2 FQGNSA. Trimming removed 8 bases at V and 7 bases at J, with 21 bases between. This CDR3 spans 14 amino acids. CDR3 nucleotides: TGTGCCAGCGGCTCCCGAGGGGGGGCCCCGGAGCAGTACTTC. Amino acid sequence: CASGSRGGAPEQYF.

A word on this clonotype: Its ends do not fully match the called genes, so a read error is possible. V gene TRBV6-5 combines with J gene TRBJ2-7; TRBD1 agrees at 9 bases. CDR3 length: 16 residues. CDR1 and CDR2 from the germline V gene are MNHEY and SVGAGI. The chain's CDR3 is CVSSFSLQGASYEQYF. The CDR3 DNA sequence: TGTGTCAGCAGTTTCTCCCTACAGGGGGCAAGCTACGAGCAGTACTTC.

V usage is TRBV20-1 and J usage is TRBJ1-1, with a tentative D call TRBD1 (6 bases). Between the trimmed V and J ends, which lost 6 bases and 1 base, there was a span of 12 bases. Per the germline V gene, CDR1 is DFQATT and CDR2 is SNEGSKA (reference sequence). This CDR3 region has 13 residues. The CDR3 is CSAAGHKNTEAFF. The CDR3, as DNA: TGCAGTGCCGCGGGACACAAGAACACTGAAGCTTTCTTT.

V gene TRBV9 combines with J gene TRBJ2-5, with 14 bases fitting TRBD2. The CDR3 totals 17 residues. J lost 2 bases, V lost 7 bases, and 10 bases had no gene match. Germline V lookup: CDR1 SGDLS, CDR2 YYNGEE. The CDR3 DNA is TGTGCCAGCGGGCGACTAGCGGGGGGGACTGGTCAAGAGACCCAGTACTTC. Translated, it gives CASGRLAGGTGQETQYF.

This clonotype has a count of ten or more. The rearrangement joins TRBV7-2 to TRBJ2-7, with 8 bases matching TRBD2. Germline V gene lookup returns CDR1 SGHTA and CDR2 FQGNSA. CDR3 size: 15 residues. V trimming: 5 bases; J trimming: 3 bases; junction bases outside the gene matches: 9. The CDR3 coding sequence is TGTGCCAGCAGCCAAATCTCGCGGGGGGACTACGAGCAGTACTTC. This gives the protein CASSQISRGDYEQYF. Full variable domain (rest looked up from reference TRBV7-2 and TRBJ2-7): GAGVSQSPSNKVTEKGKDVELRCDPISGHTALYWYRQSLGQGLEFLIYFQGNSAPDKSGLPSDRFSAERTGGSVSTLTIQRTQQEDSAVYLCASSQISRGDYEQYFGPGTRLTVT.

The chain couples TRBV15 to TRBJ2-1; 8 bases are shared with TRBD1. V lost 1 base to trimming and J lost 3 bases; unmatched junction nucleotides: 2. This CDR3 spans 15 amino acids. The germline gives CDR1 LNHNV, CDR2 YYDKDF (reference sequence). Here the CDR3 DNA reads TGTGCCACCAGCAGAGGACAGGGGAGCTACAATGAGCAGTTCTTC. Protein: CATSRGQGSYNEQFF.